Listed below are T cell receptor beta chains from one sample, sequenced in a study of cytomegalovirus exposure and HLA in healthy donors. Profiling relied on immunoSEQ multiplex PCR, and the TCRdb table lists in-frame clones only, not all of them. The sample lists about 170,000 clones, about 65% occurring once. Sequenced input: PBMCs. These receptors all come from a man aged 35 to 55 in good health and CMV-seropositive. Both conserved end residues are part of each CDR3. A D gene is named only where the DNA matches it firmly. Size is stated for part of the rows, as once, few or many counts, or as a class when the clone is expanded.

d_call: TRBD1; v_call: TRBV18; clone_size: .; j_call: TRBJ2-3; cdr3_nt: TGTGCCAGCTCACCAAGAAGGCAGGGGGTTTCAGATACGCAGTATTTT; cdr3_aa: CASSPRRQGVSDTQYF
d_call: .; v_call: TRBV19; clone_size: .; j_call: TRBJ1-5; cdr3_nt: TGTGCCAGTAGTACAGGGAAGAGGAGCAATCAGCCCCAGCATTTT; cdr3_aa: CASSTGKRSNQPQHF
d_call: TRBD2; v_call: TRBV6-1; clone_size: .; j_call: TRBJ2-1; cdr3_nt: TGTGCCAGCAGTGCTGGAGGGGGACTAGCGGTCTACAATGAGCAGTTCTTC; cdr3_aa: CASSAGGGLAVYNEQFF
d_call: .; v_call: TRBV11-2; clone_size: once; j_call: TRBJ2-1; cdr3_nt: TGTGCCAGCAGCTTAGAGGTGGGCGATGAGCAGTTCTTC; cdr3_aa: CASSLEVGDEQFF
d_call: .; v_call: TRBV4-1; clone_size: .; j_call: TRBJ2-5; cdr3_nt: TGCGCCAGCAGCCAAGATACGGGGCAAGAGACCCAGTACTTC; cdr3_aa: CASSQDTGQETQYF
d_call: .; v_call: TRBV5-1; clone_size: .; j_call: TRBJ2-7; cdr3_nt: TGCGCCAGCAGCTTGTCGACAGTCAACGAGCAGTACTTC; cdr3_aa: CASSLSTVNEQYF
d_call: .; v_call: TRBV29-1; clone_size: .; j_call: TRBJ2-7; cdr3_nt: TGCAGCGTTACTAAGGCCGTGGACTACGAGCAGTACTTC; cdr3_aa: CSVTKAVDYEQYF
d_call: .; v_call: TRBV9; clone_size: .; j_call: TRBJ1-1; cdr3_nt: TGTGCCAGCAGCGTAGGGGGCAGGGACACTGAAGCTTTCTTT; cdr3_aa: CASSVGGRDTEAFF
d_call: .; v_call: TRBV5-6; clone_size: few; j_call: TRBJ2-2; cdr3_nt: TGTGCCAGCAGCACCTTAGAAGGGGACACCGGGGAGCTGTTTTTT; cdr3_aa: CASSTLEGDTGELFF
d_call: .; v_call: TRBV5-6; clone_size: .; j_call: TRBJ2-7; cdr3_nt: TGTGCCAGCAGCCCATCCACCGGGGTCTTCGGGGAGCAGTACTTC; cdr3_aa: CASSPSTGVFGEQYF
d_call: TRBD1; v_call: TRBV4-1; clone_size: .; j_call: TRBJ2-2; cdr3_nt: TGCGCCAGCAGCCAAGTGCGGGACAGGGGGGACACCGGGGAGCTGTTTTTT; cdr3_aa: CASSQVRDRGDTGELFF
d_call: .; v_call: TRBV6-1; clone_size: .; j_call: TRBJ1-1; cdr3_nt: TGTGCCAGCAGTGAAAGGACCTCGGGGAGGGGGAACACTGAAGCTTTCTTT; cdr3_aa: CASSERTSGRGNTEAFF
d_call: .; v_call: TRBV5-5; clone_size: .; j_call: TRBJ2-5; cdr3_nt: TGTGCCAGCAGCTCTCTCCGGACAGCTCGGAACCAAGAGACCCAGTACTTC; cdr3_aa: CASSSLRTARNQETQYF
d_call: .; v_call: TRBV4-2; clone_size: few; j_call: TRBJ2-7; cdr3_nt: TGTGCCAGCAGCCAAGAGGAGGGGAGGACCTACGAGCAGTACTTC; cdr3_aa: CASSQEEGRTYEQYF
d_call: .; v_call: TRBV7-8; clone_size: once; j_call: TRBJ1-5; cdr3_nt: TGTGCCAGCAGCTTAGTCGGACAACGAAGAGATCAGCCCCAGCATTTT; cdr3_aa: CASSLVGQRRDQPQHF
d_call: TRBD1; v_call: TRBV6-5; clone_size: .; j_call: TRBJ2-7; cdr3_nt: TGTGCCAGCACTCAAACCGGGACAGGGGCCTACGAGCAGTACTTC; cdr3_aa: CASTQTGTGAYEQYF
d_call: TRBD1; v_call: TRBV7-8; clone_size: .; j_call: TRBJ2-5; cdr3_nt: TGTGCCAGCAGCTCGGGACAGCAAGAGACCCAGTACTTC; cdr3_aa: CASSSGQQETQYF
d_call: .; v_call: TRBV7-2; clone_size: .; j_call: TRBJ2-3; cdr3_nt: TGTGCCAGCAGCTCCGTGGGGACAAGCACAGATACGCAGTATTTT; cdr3_aa: CASSSVGTSTDTQYF
d_call: TRBD1; v_call: TRBV7-9; clone_size: .; j_call: TRBJ2-6; cdr3_nt: TGTGCCAGCAGCTCCCCCCTGCGGACAGGGCCTGGGGCCAACGTCCTGACTTTC; cdr3_aa: CASSSPLRTGPGANVLTF
d_call: TRBD1; v_call: TRBV2; clone_size: .; j_call: TRBJ1-5; cdr3_nt: TGTGCCAGCAGTCCTACAGGGGTTTCCCAGCATTTT; cdr3_aa: CASSPTGVSQHF
d_call: .; v_call: TRBV11-2; clone_size: once; j_call: TRBJ2-3; cdr3_nt: TGTGCCAGCAGCCCCGTAGGGAGTGCGCAGTATTTT; cdr3_aa: CASSPVGSAQYF
d_call: .; v_call: TRBV5-4; clone_size: .; j_call: TRBJ2-1; cdr3_nt: TGTGCCAGCAGCTTTGGGGGGGCCGGGGTCTTC; cdr3_aa: CASSFGGAGVF
d_call: TRBD1; v_call: TRBV5-1; clone_size: .; j_call: TRBJ1-3; cdr3_nt: TGCGCCAGCAGGCTGGACAGGGGTGGAAACACCATATATTTT; cdr3_aa: CASRLDRGGNTIYF
d_call: .; v_call: TRBV10-3; clone_size: .; j_call: TRBJ2-6; cdr3_nt: TGTGCCATCAGTGCGGGTTCTGGGGCCAACGTCCTGACTTTC; cdr3_aa: CAISAGSGANVLTF
d_call: .; v_call: TRBV7-9; clone_size: .; j_call: TRBJ2-7; cdr3_nt: TGTTCCAGCAGCTTACTTACGGGAGAGCAGTACTTC; cdr3_aa: CSSSLLTGEQYF
d_call: .; v_call: TRBV4-2; clone_size: once; j_call: TRBJ1-1; cdr3_nt: TGTGCCAGCAGCCAAGATAGGGAGGGTAGCACTGAAGCTTTCTTT; cdr3_aa: CASSQDREGSTEAFF
d_call: TRBD2; v_call: TRBV30; clone_size: .; j_call: TRBJ2-1; cdr3_nt: TGTGCCTGGAGTGTAGGACTAGATCTCCCCTACAATGAGCAGTTCTTC; cdr3_aa: CAWSVGLDLPYNEQFF
d_call: .; v_call: TRBV19; clone_size: .; j_call: TRBJ1-1; cdr3_nt: TGTGCCAGTAGTACAAGCCTGAACACTGAAGCTTTCTTT; cdr3_aa: CASSTSLNTEAFF
d_call: .; v_call: TRBV11-2; clone_size: .; j_call: TRBJ2-7; cdr3_nt: TGTGCCAGCAGCTTACCCCCCTCAGGATGGAAATCCTACGAGCAGTACTTC; cdr3_aa: CASSLPPSGWKSYEQYF
d_call: .; v_call: TRBV6-1; clone_size: few; j_call: TRBJ2-3; cdr3_nt: TGTGCCAGCAGTGTACAGGCTGGCACAGATACGCAGTATTTT; cdr3_aa: CASSVQAGTDTQYF
d_call: TRBD2; v_call: TRBV7-2; clone_size: .; j_call: TRBJ2-2; cdr3_nt: TGTGCCAGCAGCCTTGGACTAGGTCCCAGCACCGGGGAGCTGTTTTTT; cdr3_aa: CASSLGLGPSTGELFF
d_call: .; v_call: TRBV6-1; clone_size: .; j_call: TRBJ1-2; cdr3_nt: TGTGCCAGCTGCCTACAGGGTGACTATGGCTACACCTTC; cdr3_aa: CASCLQGDYGYTF
d_call: TRBD1; v_call: TRBV18; clone_size: .; j_call: TRBJ1-1; cdr3_nt: TGTGCCAGCTCACCACTCTCGGGACAGGGCGAAGCTTTCTTT; cdr3_aa: CASSPLSGQGEAFF
d_call: .; v_call: TRBV6-6; clone_size: .; j_call: TRBJ2-2; cdr3_nt: TGTGCCAGCAGTCCCAAAACCGGGGAGCTGTTTTTT; cdr3_aa: CASSPKTGELFF
d_call: TRBD1; v_call: TRBV7-2; clone_size: few; j_call: TRBJ2-7; cdr3_nt: TGTGCCAGCAGCTTAGGACAGGGTGGGACCTACGAGCAGTACTTC; cdr3_aa: CASSLGQGGTYEQYF
d_call: .; v_call: TRBV7-3; clone_size: .; j_call: TRBJ2-1; cdr3_nt: TGTGCCAGCAGCCCCAATAGGGGGGGAGGACACAATGAGCAGTTCTTC; cdr3_aa: CASSPNRGGGHNEQFF
d_call: TRBD1; v_call: TRBV7-9; clone_size: few; j_call: TRBJ2-7; cdr3_nt: TGTGCCAGCAGCTTACTGCCGGGACAGGGATCCCTCGAGCAGTACTTC; cdr3_aa: CASSLLPGQGSLEQYF